The source of this T cell receptor (beta chain) is a study of CD8+ T cells in alopecia areata (dated by TCRdb to the late 2010s). With regard to the full study: The treated patients took part in an open-label pilot trial in which moderate-to-severe alopecia areata was treated with oral tofacitinib at 5 to 10 mg twice daily. To study T cell clonal expansion in alopecia areata, the researchers applied high-throughput TCRbeta sequencing to both the C3H/HeJ mouse model and human patients. TCRbeta CDR3 regions were amplified by immunoSEQ multiplex PCR with 35 Vbeta forward and 13 Jbeta reverse primers. Scalp clonality was compared among normal scalp (n=4), patchy alopecia areata scalp (n=8), and alopecia totalis/universalis scalp (n=8). Biopsies were taken from tofacitinib-treated patients at baseline and again at 4 and 24 weeks into treatment, and several of those patients also had a later scalp biopsy. The SALT score, which quantifies the percentage of affected scalp surface area, was used to measure disease severity in treated patients. RNA was extracted with the PAXgene miRNA kit for fixed scalp, the miRNeasy kit for PBMCs, and the RNeasy kit for mouse skin. Patients received tofacitinib for 6 to 18 months and were then followed off drug for 6 months to check for delayed response and recurrence. In humans, TCRbeta sequencing was performed on scalp tissue and on sorted CD4+ and CD8+ peripheral blood T cells from healthy controls and from patients with patchy or totalis/universalis alopecia areata. Study-level results and caveats: Unlike mouse skin, where gammadelta T cells dominate, normal human skin contains resident alphabeta T cells that get sequenced too, which complicates analysis of the scalp TCR repertoire. Compared with normal scalp, lesional scalp had higher clonality and more expanded CD8+ clones, particularly in alopecia totalis/universalis, a pattern that suggests antigenic drive. Scalp clonality and the number of expanded CD8+ clones among the top 100 scalp clones were significantly decreased by tofacitinib. Compared with mice, TCR sequences shared between patients were less clear, possibly partly because of HLA diversity across the patient population. Because the treated cohort was small and included a single nonresponder, larger studies are needed to assess links between baseline CD8+ expansion and response. Many expanded lesional clones persisted in scalp and blood during tofacitinib treatment, which may partly explain relapse after stopping treatment.

The library came from the immunoSEQ multiplex PCR assay. RNA was extracted from all samples and reverse transcribed into cDNA, which served as template for TCR sequencing. First-strand cDNA was synthesized using SuperScript III with a 2:1 mix of oligo-dT and random hexamers. A synthetic immune receptor repertoire was used to measure amplification bias, and any remaining bias was corrected computationally. On the study's bioinformatics: Raw reads were preprocessed for error removal, and CDR3 was defined according to IMGT conventions as running from the conserved cysteine to phenylalanine. To get clonality, Shannon entropy was normalized by log2 of the number of productive unique TCRs and the result was subtracted from 1. Whether each scalp clone was CD4 or CD8 was inferred by checking scalp TCRbeta sequences against the CD4 and CD8 repertoires from sorted blood. TCRdb took over this immuneACCESS table, retaining in-frame rearrangements with V and J assigned. Such tables are incomplete; in checked studies, under half of the missing clones stem from an unresolved V gene, and the remainder is unexplained. V, J and clone size reflect that table, while D and trimming were determined from the DNA. The sample table shows 200,000 to 250,000 clones, and less than 65% are seen once. Together, the top ten hold around 3.9% of the sample.

The time point label corresponds to: more than 3 weeks on oral tofacitinib. Explained via the paper, the treatment or condition label denotes: oral pan-JAK inhibitor, 5-10 mg twice daily. Peripheral blood and lesional scalp punch biopsies were obtained from patients with alopecia areata. After PBMCs were isolated by density centrifugation and stained for CD3, CD4 and CD8, a FACSAria was used to sort CD4+ and CD8+ T cells. V is reduced by 3 bases and J by 3 bases, leaving a spacing of 11 bases between them. The cysteine opens and the phenylalanine closes a CDR3 of 14 amino acids. Here the CDR3 DNA is all that survives: 42 bases in frame from base 1. Reading the germline V gene gives CDR1 SQVTM and CDR2 ANQGSEA. In its sample, this clone was seen once. Its recognized antigen is unknown. Base qualities are not at hand, and no much larger clone is one base apart.

This sample comprised CD4+ T cells sorted from blood, obtained at week 4, from a patient treated with tofacitinib. This receptor was identified in a human donor with alopecia areata. Here the chain combines TRBV29-1 and TRBJ1-4, with TRBD1 tentatively as D gene (6 bases match). CDR3 loop: CSVDTGYSNEKLFF. In nucleotide form, the sequence is TGCAGCGTTGATACAGGGTACTCTAATGAAAAACTGTTTTTT.